The rows below give T cell receptor beta chains drawn from one sample of a study of blood T cells in healthy people across ages. TCRdb processed the 5' RACE reads anew with MiXCR; each CDR3 protein has one entry. The sample lists 650,000 to 700,000 distinct CDR3 sequences; about 30% were seen once. Source material: blood. These receptors were collected from a woman older than 75 in good health. CDR3s include the opening cysteine and the closing phenylalanine or tryptophan. Fields, in order: D gene, V gene, J gene, clone size, CDR3 protein, CDR3 DNA. A D gene is named only where the DNA matches it firmly. Size values are once, few and many counts, or a class for expanded clones, and some rows have none.

D: TRBD1
V: TRBV7-2
J: TRBJ2-1
size: many
CDR3: CASSLDRGNEQFF
DNA: TGTGCCAGCAGCTTGGACAGGGGTAATGAGCAGTTCTTC

D: TRBD1
V: TRBV7-2
J: TRBJ1-5
size: many
CDR3: CASSLAQGADQPQHF
DNA: TGTGCCAGCAGCTTAGCTCAGGGGGCGGACCAGCCCCAGCATTTT

D: TRBD2
V: TRBV7-8
J: TRBJ2-1
size: many
CDR3: CASSLAVGGAYNEQFF
DNA: TGTGCCAGCAGCTTAGCGGTTGGGGGGGCCTACAATGAGCAGTTCTTC

D: .
V: TRBV5-6
J: TRBJ2-5
size: once
CDR3: CASSLEIAVSQETQYF
DNA: TGTGCCAGCAGCTTGGAAATAGCGGTCAGTCAAGAGACCCAGTACTTC

D: .
V: TRBV28
J: TRBJ2-5
size: many
CDR3: CASSRAVGGRETQYF
DNA: TGTGCCAGCAGCAGGGCGGTCGGGGGACGGGAGACCCAGTACTTC

D: TRBD1
V: TRBV7-9
J: TRBJ2-5
size: many
CDR3: CASSFTTGQETQYF
DNA: TGTGCCAGCAGCTTCACGACAGGGCAAGAGACCCAGTACTTC

D: TRBD2
V: TRBV12-3/TRBV12-4
J: TRBJ2-1
size: .
CDR3: CASSLRLAGAYEQFF
DNA: TGTGCCAGCAGTTTACGACTAGCGGGGGCGTATGAGCAGTTCTTC

D: .
V: TRBV12-3/TRBV12-4
J: TRBJ2-7
size: many
CDR3: CASSLGGAHYEQYF
DNA: TGTGCCAGCAGTTTAGGCGGCGCCCACTACGAGCAGTACTTC

D: .
V: TRBV20-1
J: TRBJ2-3
size: many
CDR3: CSARDLGRRHDTDTQYF
DNA: TGCAGTGCTAGAGATCTAGGGAGACGACACGACACAGATACGCAGTATTTT

D: TRBD1
V: TRBV10-3
J: TRBJ1-1
size: few
CDR3: CAAGQGANTEAFF
DNA: TGTGCCGCAGGACAGGGCGCGAACACTGAAGCTTTCTTT

D: .
V: TRBV7-9
J: TRBJ1-6
size: .
CDR3: CASSLQGPSPLHF
DNA: TGTGCCAGCAGCTTACAGGGGCCTTCACCCCTCCACTTT

D: .
V: TRBV6-2/TRBV6-3
J: TRBJ2-6
size: many
CDR3: CASTFSGANVLTF
DNA: TGTGCCAGCACCTTCTCTGGGGCCAACGTCCTGACTTTC

D: TRBD1
V: TRBV4-3
J: TRBJ2-7
size: many
CDR3: CASSQEGATGGSYEQYF
DNA: TGCGCCAGCAGCCAAGAAGGGGCGACAGGGGGGTCCTACGAGCAGTACTTC

D: TRBD1
V: TRBV16
J: TRBJ2-1
size: many
CDR3: CASSATGVGQFF
DNA: TGTGCCAGCAGCGCCACAGGGGTTGGGCAGTTCTTC

D: .
V: TRBV6-5
J: TRBJ1-2
size: many
CDR3: CASSYRWYGTNYGYTF
DNA: TGTGCCAGCAGTTACCGATGGTACGGAACTAACTATGGCTACACCTTC

D: .
V: TRBV9
J: TRBJ2-3
size: many
CDR3: CASSVATAGNPTDTQYF
DNA: TGTGCCAGCAGCGTAGCTACGGCGGGAAACCCCACAGATACGCAGTATTTT

D: .
V: TRBV5-1
J: TRBJ2-7
size: once
CDR3: CASGVRDASSYEQYF
DNA: TGCGCCAGCGGCGTGAGGGACGCAAGCTCCTACGAGCAGTACTTC

D: TRBD1
V: TRBV4-3
J: TRBJ2-7
size: .
CDR3: CASSQDGTGGEQYF
DNA: TGCGCCAGCAGCCAAGATGGGACAGGGGGCGAGCAGTACTTC

D: TRBD1
V: TRBV6-6
J: TRBJ1-2
size: few
CDR3: CASSYPKEGASGYTF
DNA: TGTGCCAGCAGTTACCCGAAGGAGGGGGCGTCCGGCTACACCTTC

D: .
V: TRBV10-3
J: TRBJ1-1
size: many
CDR3: CAISDRGGTNTEAFF
DNA: TGTGCCATCAGTGATAGGGGGGGCACTAACACTGAAGCTTTCTTT

D: .
V: TRBV6-1
J: TRBJ1-1
size: .
CDR3: CASRARGNTEAFF
DNA: TGTGCCAGCAGGGCAAGGGGGAACACTGAAGCTTTCTTT

D: .
V: TRBV3-1
J: TRBJ1-2
size: many
CDR3: CASSQGVRSWGYTF
DNA: TGTGCCAGCAGCCAAGGAGTTCGCTCGTGGGGCTACACCTTC

D: .
V: TRBV6-5
J: TRBJ1-1
size: many
CDR3: CASSYSRDDTEAFF
DNA: TGTGCCAGCAGTTACTCCAGGGATGACACTGAAGCTTTCTTT